This T cell receptor beta chain was sequenced during a study of a mutant IDH1 vaccine in newly diagnosed glioma. Overall study context: Week 35 was assigned to visit V12, and week 47 was assigned to visit V13.

Only in-frame clones appear in the TCRdb table, and some are missing; sequencing was by immunoSEQ multiplex PCR. Counted here are some 50,000 clones, approximately 65% occurring once; the ten biggest clones make up more than 4.5%. The time point denotes: week 47, end of study. Topical imiquimod accompanied each vaccine dose, which consisted of 300 ug of mutant IDH1 20-mer peptide. As to this clone: As yet, its antigen is unknown.

General observations from the study: There seemed to be no relation between pseudoprogression and changes in top peripheral T cell clonotypes. Immune responses induced by the vaccine were seen in roughly 93% of patients, spanning multiple MHC alleles.

The TCR sequence derives from a man aged 40-49 years with glioma. Some clones in this sample may be carry-over from other donors' samples. The starting material was peripheral blood mononuclear cells (PBMCs), obtained from a glioma patient whose treatment included an IDH1 peptide vaccine.

This chain's CDR3 is CASSSPAGGPLNEQFF. Written as DNA, the CDR3 is TGTGCCAGCAGCTCACCCGCGGGGGGGCCTTTGAATGAGCAGTTCTTC. J is TRBJ2-1 and V is TRBV5-4, with TRBD2 matching over 9 bases. The CDR3 has 16 amino acids. Germline values: CDR1 SGHNT, CDR2 YYREEE (reference sequence). The V gene end was trimmed by 3 bases and the J gene end by 7 bases; junction bases not matched to a gene: 11.